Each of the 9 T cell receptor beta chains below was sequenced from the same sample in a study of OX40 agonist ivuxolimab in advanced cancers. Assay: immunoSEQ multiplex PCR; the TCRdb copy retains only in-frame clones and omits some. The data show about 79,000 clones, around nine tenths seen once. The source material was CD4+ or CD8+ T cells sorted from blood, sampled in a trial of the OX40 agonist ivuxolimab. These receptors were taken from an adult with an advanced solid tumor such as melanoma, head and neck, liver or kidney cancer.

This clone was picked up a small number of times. CDR3 sequence: CASSTPLSTDTQYF. CDR3 nucleotides: TGCGCCAGCAGCACACCTCTGAGCACAGATACGCAGTATTTT. The V call is TRBV5-1, the J call TRBJ2-3, with D unclear. Germline values: CDR1 SGHRS, CDR2 YFSETQ. The CDR3 is 14 residues long. Trimming stripped 4 bases from V and 0 bases from J, with 9 bases between.

The CDR3 DNA reads as TGCGCCAGCAGGGCGGAAAGGGACCGAGCCAAAAACATTCAGTACTTC. Translating gives CASRAERDRAKNIQYF. This chain uses TRBV5-1 with TRBJ2-4; D is possibly TRBD1 or TRBD2 (5 bases each). V lost 5 bases and J lost 0, with 15 bases in between. CDR3 length: 16 amino acids. Germline V gene data show CDR1 as SGHRS and CDR2 as YFSETQ.

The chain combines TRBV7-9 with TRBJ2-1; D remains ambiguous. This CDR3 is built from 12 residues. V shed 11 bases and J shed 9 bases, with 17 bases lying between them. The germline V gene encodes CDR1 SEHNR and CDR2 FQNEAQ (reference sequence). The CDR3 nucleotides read TGTGCCGGCTTCGGGCGTAAGGGTGAGCAGTTCTTC. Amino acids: CAGFGRKGEQFF.

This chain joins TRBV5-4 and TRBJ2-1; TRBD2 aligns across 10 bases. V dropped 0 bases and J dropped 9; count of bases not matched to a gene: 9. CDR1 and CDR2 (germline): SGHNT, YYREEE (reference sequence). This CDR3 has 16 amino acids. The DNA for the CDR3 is TGTGCCAGCAGCTTGGCCTCTAGCGGGAGAGTAGGTGAGCAGTTCTTC. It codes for CASSLASSGRVGEQFF.

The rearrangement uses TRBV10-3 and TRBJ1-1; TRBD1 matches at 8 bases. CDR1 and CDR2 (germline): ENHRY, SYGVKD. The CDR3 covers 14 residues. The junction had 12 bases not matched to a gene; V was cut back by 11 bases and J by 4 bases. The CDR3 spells CASRGVQGVTEAFF. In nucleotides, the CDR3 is TGTGCCTCCCGGGGGGTACAGGGGGTCACTGAAGCTTTCTTT.

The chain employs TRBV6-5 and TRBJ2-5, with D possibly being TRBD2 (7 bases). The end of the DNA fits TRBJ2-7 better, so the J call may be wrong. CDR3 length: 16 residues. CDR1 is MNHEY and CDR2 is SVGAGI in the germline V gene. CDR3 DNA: TGTGCCAGCAGTTACTCCCGGGGGGCAAGCTCCTACGAGCAGTACTTC. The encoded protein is CASSYSRGASSYEQYF.

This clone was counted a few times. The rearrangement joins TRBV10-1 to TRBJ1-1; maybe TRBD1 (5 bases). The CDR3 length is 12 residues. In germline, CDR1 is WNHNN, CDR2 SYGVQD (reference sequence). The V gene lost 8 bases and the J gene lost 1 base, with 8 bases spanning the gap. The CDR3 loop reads CASSGTNTEAFF. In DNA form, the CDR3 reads TGCGCCAGCTCTGGGACGAACACTGAAGCTTTCTTT.

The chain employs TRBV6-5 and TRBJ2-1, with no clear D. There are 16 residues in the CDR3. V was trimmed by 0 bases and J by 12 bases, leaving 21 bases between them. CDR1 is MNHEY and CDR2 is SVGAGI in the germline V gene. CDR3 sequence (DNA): TGTGCCAGCAGTTACTCGTTTAGTCTGTTGGCCGCCTGGCAGTTCTTC. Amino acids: CASSYSFSLLAAWQFF.

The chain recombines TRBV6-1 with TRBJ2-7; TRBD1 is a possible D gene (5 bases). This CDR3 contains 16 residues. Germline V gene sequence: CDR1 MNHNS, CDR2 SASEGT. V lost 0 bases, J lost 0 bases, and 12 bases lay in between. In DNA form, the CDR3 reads TGTGCCAGCAGTGAAGCAACAGGTCGACCCTCCTACGAGCAGTACTTC. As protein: CASSEATGRPSYEQYF.